Listed here is a single TCR beta chain. Antigen unknown. CDR3 length equals 12 residues. Deletions cut 6 bases from V and 8 bases from J, with 13 bases between. The germline V gene encodes CDR1 MNHEY and CDR2 SVGAGI. A sample-barcoded 5' primer and a J-beta primer mix were used in a second PCR of roughly 7 to 12 cycles. Each cDNA molecule carried a tag from a template-switch adaptor that contained 12 random nucleotides. TCRdb reanalysed the 5' RACE reads using MiXCR and keeps one entry per CDR3 protein. The data hold around 1.5 million distinct CDR3 sequences, with about 40% observed a single time. The sample is drawn from a study of blood T cells in healthy people across ages. Study-wide findings and caveats: PBMCs were not sorted, which prevented a conclusive comparison of naive versus antigen-experienced cells. The study regarded diversity estimates from one million T cells as underestimates.

The sequenced material came from blood. The TCR sequence derives from a young woman in good health. The rearrangement joins TRBV6-5 to TRBJ1-2; D call uncertain. CDR3 region: CASRSPGDGYTF. The CDR3 bases are TGTGCCAGCAGGTCGCCAGGTGACGGCTACACCTTC.